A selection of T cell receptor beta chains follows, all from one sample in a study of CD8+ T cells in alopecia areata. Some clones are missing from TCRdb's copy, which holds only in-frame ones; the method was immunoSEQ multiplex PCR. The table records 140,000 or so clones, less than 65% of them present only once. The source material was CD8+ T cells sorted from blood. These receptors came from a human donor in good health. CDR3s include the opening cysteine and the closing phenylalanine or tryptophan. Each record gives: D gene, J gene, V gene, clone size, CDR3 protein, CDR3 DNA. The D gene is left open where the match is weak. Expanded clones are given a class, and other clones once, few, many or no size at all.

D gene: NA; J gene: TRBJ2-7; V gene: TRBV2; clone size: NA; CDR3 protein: CASSEALGSSYEQYF; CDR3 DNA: TGTGCCAGCAGTGAAGCCCTCGGATCCTCCTACGAGCAGTACTTC
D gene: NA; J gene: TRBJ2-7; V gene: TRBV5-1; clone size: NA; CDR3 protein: CASSPEEDPTYEQYF; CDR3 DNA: TGCGCCAGCAGCCCCGAAGAGGATCCAACCTACGAGCAGTACTTC
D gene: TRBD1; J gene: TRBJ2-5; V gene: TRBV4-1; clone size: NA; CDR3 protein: CASSQDQIQGETQYF; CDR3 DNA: TGCGCCAGCAGCCAAGATCAGATACAGGGGGAGACCCAGTACTTC
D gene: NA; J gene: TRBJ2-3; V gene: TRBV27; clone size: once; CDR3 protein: CASSLGRNTDTQYF; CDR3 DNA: TGTGCCAGCAGTTTAGGTCGAAACACAGATACGCAGTATTTT
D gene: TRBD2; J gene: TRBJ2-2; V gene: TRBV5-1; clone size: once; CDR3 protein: CASSLEREANGELFF; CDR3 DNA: TGCGCCAGCAGCTTGGAGCGGGAGGCGAACGGGGAGCTGTTTTTT
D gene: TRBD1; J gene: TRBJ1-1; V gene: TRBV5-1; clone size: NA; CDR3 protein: CASSLMTGATEAFF; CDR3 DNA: TGCGCCAGCAGCCTGATGACAGGGGCCACTGAAGCTTTCTTT
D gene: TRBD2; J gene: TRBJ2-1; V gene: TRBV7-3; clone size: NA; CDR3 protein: CASSLFGTSAYNEQFF; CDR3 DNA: TGTGCCAGCAGCTTATTCGGGACTAGCGCCTACAATGAGCAGTTCTTC
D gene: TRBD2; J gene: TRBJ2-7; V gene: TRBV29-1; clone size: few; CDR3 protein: CSAAGSYEQYF; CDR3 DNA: TGCAGCGCAGCGGGGAGCTACGAGCAGTACTTC
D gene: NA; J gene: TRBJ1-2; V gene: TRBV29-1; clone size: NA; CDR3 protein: CSVEVRSDGYTF; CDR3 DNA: TGCAGCGTTGAGGTACGGTCGGATGGCTACACCTTC
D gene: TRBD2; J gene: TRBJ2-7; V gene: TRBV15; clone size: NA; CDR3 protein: CATSSETSGRYEQYF; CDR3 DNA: TGTGCCACCAGCAGCGAGACTAGCGGGCGATACGAGCAGTACTTC
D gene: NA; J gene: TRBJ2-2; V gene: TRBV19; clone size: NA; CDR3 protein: CASSKEPRELFF; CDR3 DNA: TGTGCCAGTAGTAAGGAGCCCCGGGAGCTGTTTTTT
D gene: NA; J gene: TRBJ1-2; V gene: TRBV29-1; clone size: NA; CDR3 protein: CSVQGRHGYTF; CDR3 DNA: TGCAGCGTCCAGGGACGCCATGGCTACACCTTC
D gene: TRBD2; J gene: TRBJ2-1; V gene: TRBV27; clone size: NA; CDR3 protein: CASSFKVASGYNEQFF; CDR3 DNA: TGTGCCAGCAGTTTCAAGGTCGCTAGCGGGTACAATGAGCAGTTCTTC
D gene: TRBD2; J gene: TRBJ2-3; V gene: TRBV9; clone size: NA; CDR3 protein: CASSVTSGMSDTQYF; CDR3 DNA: TGTGCCAGCAGCGTGACTAGCGGGATGTCCGATACGCAGTATTTT
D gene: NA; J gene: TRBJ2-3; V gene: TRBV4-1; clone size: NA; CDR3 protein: CASSQDTTDTQYF; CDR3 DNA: TGCGCCAGCAGCCAAGATACAACAGATACGCAGTATTTT
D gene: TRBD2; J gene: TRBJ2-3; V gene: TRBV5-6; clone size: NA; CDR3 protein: CASSPRVAGGLRDTQYF; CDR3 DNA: TGTGCCAGCAGCCCCCGGGTAGCGGGAGGGCTAAGAGATACGCAGTATTTT
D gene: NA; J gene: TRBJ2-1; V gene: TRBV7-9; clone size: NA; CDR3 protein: CASSFFLGGEQFF; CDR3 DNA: TGTGCCAGCAGCTTTTTTCTAGGAGGGGAGCAGTTCTTC
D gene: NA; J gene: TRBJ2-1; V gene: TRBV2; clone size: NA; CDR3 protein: CASMLGTSQQFF; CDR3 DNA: TGTGCCAGCATGTTGGGGACGTCACAACAGTTCTTC
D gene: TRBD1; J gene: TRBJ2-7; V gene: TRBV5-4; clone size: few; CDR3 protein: CASSLSGTGFNEQYF; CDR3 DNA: TGTGCCAGCAGTCTTTCCGGGACAGGGTTCAACGAGCAGTACTTC
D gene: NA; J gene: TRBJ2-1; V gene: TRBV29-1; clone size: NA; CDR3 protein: CSVGRDGYNEQFF; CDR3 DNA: TGCAGCGTTGGTAGGGACGGGTACAATGAGCAGTTCTTC
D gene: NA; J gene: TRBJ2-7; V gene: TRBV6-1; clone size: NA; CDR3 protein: CASSALQGLSYEQYF; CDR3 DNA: TGTGCCAGCAGTGCACTTCAGGGACTTTCCTACGAGCAGTACTTC
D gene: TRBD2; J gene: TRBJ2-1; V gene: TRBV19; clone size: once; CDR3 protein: CASSTLAGSYNEQFF; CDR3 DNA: TGTGCCAGTAGTACGCTAGCGGGGTCCTACAATGAGCAGTTCTTC
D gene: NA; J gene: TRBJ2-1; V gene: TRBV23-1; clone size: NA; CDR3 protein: CASSQYGTYNEQFF; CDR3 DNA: TGCGCCAGCAGTCAGTACGGGACTTACAATGAGCAGTTCTTC
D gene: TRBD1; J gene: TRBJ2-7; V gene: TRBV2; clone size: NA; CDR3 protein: CAGGPGTGYEQYF; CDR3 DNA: TGTGCCGGGGGTCCCGGGACAGGCTACGAGCAGTACTTC
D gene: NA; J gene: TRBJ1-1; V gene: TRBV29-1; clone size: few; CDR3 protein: CSVPTVLNTEAFF; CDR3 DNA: TGCAGCGTCCCTACAGTTTTGAACACTGAAGCTTTCTTT
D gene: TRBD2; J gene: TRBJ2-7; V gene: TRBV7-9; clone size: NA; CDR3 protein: CASSFGERGTRWDEQYF; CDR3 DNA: TGTGCCAGCAGCTTTGGGGAGCGGGGAACGAGGTGGGACGAGCAGTACTTC
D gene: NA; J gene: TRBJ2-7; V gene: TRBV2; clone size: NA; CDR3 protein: CASSEAYYEQYF; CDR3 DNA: TGTGCCAGCAGTGAAGCCTACTACGAGCAGTACTTC
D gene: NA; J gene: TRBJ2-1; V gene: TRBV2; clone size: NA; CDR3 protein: CASGRGEAEFF; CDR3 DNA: TGTGCCAGCGGTCGGGGAGAGGCCGAATTCTTC